Detailed here is one T cell receptor (beta chain). Its matching antigen is unknown. Measured with immunoSEQ multiplex PCR; TCRdb has only the in-frame clones, and not every one. The sample carries tens of thousands of clones, more than 75% recorded once. The data are from a study of OX40 agonist ivuxolimab in advanced cancers. The CDR3 loop spans 13 amino acids. V lost 2 bases and J 4 bases, leaving 8 bases between the germline ends. Per germline, CDR1 SNHLY and CDR2 FYNNEI. Whole-study results and caveats: Among the lowest peripheral clonal expansion occurred in 0.1-3.0 mg/kg partial responders.

The sample consisted of CD4+ or CD8+ T cells sorted from blood, taken in a trial of the OX40 agonist ivuxolimab. The clonotype originates from an adult with an advanced solid tumor such as melanoma, head and neck, liver or kidney cancer. The J gene is TRBJ1-2, the V gene TRBV2; D is unresolved. The CDR3 DNA reads TGTGCCAGCAGTGAACCAGGTACCTATGGCTACACCTTC. This gives the protein CASSEPGTYGYTF.